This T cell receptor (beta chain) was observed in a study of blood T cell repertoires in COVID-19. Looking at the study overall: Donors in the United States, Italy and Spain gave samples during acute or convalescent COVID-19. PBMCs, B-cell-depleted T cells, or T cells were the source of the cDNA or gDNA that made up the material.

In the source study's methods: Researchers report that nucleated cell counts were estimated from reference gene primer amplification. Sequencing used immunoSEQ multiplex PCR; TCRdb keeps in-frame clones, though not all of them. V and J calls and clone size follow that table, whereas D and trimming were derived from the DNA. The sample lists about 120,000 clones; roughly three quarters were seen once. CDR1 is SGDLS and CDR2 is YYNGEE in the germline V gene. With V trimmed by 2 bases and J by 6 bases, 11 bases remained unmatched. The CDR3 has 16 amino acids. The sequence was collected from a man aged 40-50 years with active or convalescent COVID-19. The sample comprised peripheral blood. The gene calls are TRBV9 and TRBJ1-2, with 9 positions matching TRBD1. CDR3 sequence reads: CASSVTDRQGVHGYTF. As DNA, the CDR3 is TGTGCCAGCAGCGTGACAGACAGACAGGGGGTCCATGGCTACACCTTC.